Shown below are 6 T cell receptor beta chains from a single sample sequenced in a study of blood T cell repertoires in COVID-19. The protocol was immunoSEQ multiplex PCR, while the TCRdb copy is restricted to in-frame clones and leaves out a portion. The sample has about 220,000 clones; approximately 83% are singletons. The source material was PBMCs or T cells enriched from blood (not recorded which). These receptors all stem from a woman aged 55-69 years who had recovered from COVID-19.

The CDR3 is CASSDGHWTEAFF. DNA for the CDR3: TGTGCCAGCAGCGACGGACATTGGACTGAAGCTTTCTTT. The V and J genes are TRBV6-5 and TRBJ1-1; maybe TRBD1 (5 bases). The length of the CDR3 is 13 residues. Trimming pared 6 bases from V and 5 bases from J, leaving 13 bases between. Germline CDR1 and CDR2: MNHEY and SVGAGI.

This chain links TRBV3-1 (or the pseudogene TRBV3-2) with TRBJ1-6; 8 positions agree with TRBD1. Germline trimming cut 0 bases from V and 9 bases from J; bases unmatched to any gene: 10. CDR3 size: 17 residues. The germline V gene has CDR1 LGHDT and CDR2 YNNKEL (reference sequence). CDR3 sequence reads: CASSQDRWAGGPSPLHF. The DNA of the CDR3 is TGTGCCAGCAGCCAAGATAGGTGGGCAGGGGGCCCTTCACCCCTCCACTTT.

This chain links TRBV11-2 with TRBJ2-7; D is ambiguous. The germline CDR1 and CDR2 sequences are SGHAT and FQNNGV. V lost 2 bases to trimming and J lost 5 bases, with 7 bases between them. The CDR3 length is 12 residues. In nucleotides, the CDR3 is TGTGCCAGCAGCTTACCTCTCCACGAGCAGTACTTC. Translating it yields CASSLPLHEQYF. Full variable domain (remainder filled in from reference TRBV11-2 and TRBJ2-7): EAGVAQSPRYKIIEKRQSVAFWCNPISGHATLYWYQQILGQGPKLLIQFQNNGVVDDSQLPKDRFSAERLKGVDSTLKIQPAKLEDSAVYLCASSLPLHEQYFGPGTRLTVT.

This chain connects TRBV3-1 (or the pseudogene TRBV3-2) to TRBJ1-1; weak D call: TRBD1 (6 bases). CDR3 size: 14 residues. Trimming took off 7 bases at V and 11 bases at J, with 23 bases between the two ends. The V gene's germline CDR1 is LGHDT and CDR2 YNNKEL (reference sequence). CDR3 DNA sequence: TGTGCCAGCACCCCTAACCGGGGGCGGGGGGGGGCTTTCTTT. This encodes CASTPNRGRGGAFF.

The J gene is TRBJ2-3, the V gene TRBV21-1; the table's TRBD2 call for D was not verified on the DNA. TRBV21-1 is classified as a pseudogene. The CDR3 totals 19 residues. CDR3 sequence reads: CASSKETSGRAISTDTQYF. The CDR3 DNA follows: TGTGCCAGCAGCAAGGAGACTAGCGGGAGGGCCATTAGCACAGATACGCAGTATTTT.

To note about this clone: The same CDR3 arises from other DNA sequences in this sample as well. This CDR3 is CASSYSGSYGYTF. CDR3 nucleotides: TGTGCCAGCAGTTACTCGGGCAGCTATGGCTACACCTTC. The V gene is TRBV6-5, the J gene TRBJ1-2; no reliable D call. This CDR3 contains 13 residues. Germline CDR1 is MNHEY and CDR2 is SVGAGI. V was pared by 0 bases and J by 4 bases, with 6 bases between.